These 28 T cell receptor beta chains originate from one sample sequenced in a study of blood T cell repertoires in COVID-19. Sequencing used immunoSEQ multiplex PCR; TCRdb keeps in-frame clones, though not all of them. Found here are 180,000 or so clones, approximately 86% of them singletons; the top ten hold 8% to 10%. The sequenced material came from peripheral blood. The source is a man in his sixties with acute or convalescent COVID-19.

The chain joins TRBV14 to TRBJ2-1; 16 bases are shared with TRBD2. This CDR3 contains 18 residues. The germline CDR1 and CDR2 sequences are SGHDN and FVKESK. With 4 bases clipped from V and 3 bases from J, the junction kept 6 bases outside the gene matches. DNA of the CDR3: TGTGCCAGCAGCCCCGGGACTAGCGGGAGGGGCGGCTACAATGAGCAGTTCTTC. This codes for CASSPGTSGRGGYNEQFF.

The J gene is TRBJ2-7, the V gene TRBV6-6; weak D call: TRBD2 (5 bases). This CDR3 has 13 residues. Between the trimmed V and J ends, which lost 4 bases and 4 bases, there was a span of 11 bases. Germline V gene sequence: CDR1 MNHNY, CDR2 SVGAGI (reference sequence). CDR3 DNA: TGTGCCAGCAGTTCCGTACGGGGTTACGAGCAGTACTTC. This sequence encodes CASSSVRGYEQYF.

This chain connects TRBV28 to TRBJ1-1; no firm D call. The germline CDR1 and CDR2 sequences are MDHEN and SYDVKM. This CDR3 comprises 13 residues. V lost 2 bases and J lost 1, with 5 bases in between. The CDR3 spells CASSLLRNTEAFF. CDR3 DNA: TGTGCCAGCAGTTTACTCAGGAACACTGAAGCTTTCTTT.

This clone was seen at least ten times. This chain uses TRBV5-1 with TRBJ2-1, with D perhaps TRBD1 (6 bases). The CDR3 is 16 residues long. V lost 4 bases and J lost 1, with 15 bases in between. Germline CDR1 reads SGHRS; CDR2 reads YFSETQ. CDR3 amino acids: CASSPGHRISYNEQFF. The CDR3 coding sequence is TGCGCCAGCAGCCCGGGACACCGAATTTCCTACAATGAGCAGTTCTTC. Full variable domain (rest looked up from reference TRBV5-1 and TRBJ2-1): KAGVTQTPRYLIKTRGQQVTLSCSPISGHRSVSWYQQTPGQGLQFLFEYFSETQRNKGNFPGRFSGRQFSNSRSEMNVSTLELGDSALYLCASSPGHRISYNEQFFGPGTRLTVL.

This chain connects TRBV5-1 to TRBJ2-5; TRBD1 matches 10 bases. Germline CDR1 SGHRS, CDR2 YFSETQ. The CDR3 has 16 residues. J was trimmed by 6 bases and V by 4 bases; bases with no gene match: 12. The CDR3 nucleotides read TGCGCCAGCAGCCCTGGGACAGGGGTTGGGCTCCAGACCCAGTACTTC. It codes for CASSPGTGVGLQTQYF.

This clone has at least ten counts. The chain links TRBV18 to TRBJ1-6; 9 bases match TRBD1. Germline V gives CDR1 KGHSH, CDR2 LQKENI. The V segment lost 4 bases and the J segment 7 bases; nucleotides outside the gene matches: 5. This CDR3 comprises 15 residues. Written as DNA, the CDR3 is TGTGCCAGCTCACTGGCACAGGGGGCAAATTCACCCCTCCACTTT. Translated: CASSLAQGANSPLHF. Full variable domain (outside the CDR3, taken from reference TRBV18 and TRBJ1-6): NAGVMQNPRHLVRRRGQEARLRCSPMKGHSHVYWYRQLPEEGLKFMVYLQKENIIDESGMPKERFSAEFPKEGPSILRIQQVVRGDSAAYFCASSLAQGANSPLHFGNGTRLTVT.

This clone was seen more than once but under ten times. This CDR3 reads CASSEIGGPGYTF. CDR3 DNA: TGTGCCAGCAGTGAAATAGGCGGGCCAGGCTACACCTTC. This rearrangement joins TRBV6-1 to TRBJ1-2; D is unresolved. The V gene's germline CDR1 is MNHNS and CDR2 SASEGT. The CDR3 covers 13 residues. V was clipped by 2 bases and J by 8 bases, with 12 bases between them.

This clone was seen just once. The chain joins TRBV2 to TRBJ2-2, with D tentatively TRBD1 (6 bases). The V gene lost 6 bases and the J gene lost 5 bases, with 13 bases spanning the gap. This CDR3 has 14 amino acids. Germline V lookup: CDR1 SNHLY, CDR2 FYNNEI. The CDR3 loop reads CASSLRQGTGELFF. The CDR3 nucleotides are TGTGCCAGCAGCCTGCGCCAGGGGACCGGGGAGCTGTTTTTT.

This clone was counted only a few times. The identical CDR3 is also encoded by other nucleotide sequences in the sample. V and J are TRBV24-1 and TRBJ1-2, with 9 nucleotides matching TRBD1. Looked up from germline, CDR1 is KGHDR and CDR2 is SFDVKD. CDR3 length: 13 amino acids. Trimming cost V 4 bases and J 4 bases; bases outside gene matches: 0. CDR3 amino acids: CATSEGQGYGYTF. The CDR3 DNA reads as TGTGCCACCAGTGAGGGACAGGGCTATGGCTACACCTTC.

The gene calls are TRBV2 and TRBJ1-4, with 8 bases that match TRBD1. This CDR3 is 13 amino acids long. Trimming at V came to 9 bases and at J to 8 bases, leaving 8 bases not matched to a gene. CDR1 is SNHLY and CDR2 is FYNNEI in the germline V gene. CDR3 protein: CASQGALGEKLFF. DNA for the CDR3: TGTGCCAGTCAGGGGGCCCTGGGGGAAAAACTGTTTTTT.

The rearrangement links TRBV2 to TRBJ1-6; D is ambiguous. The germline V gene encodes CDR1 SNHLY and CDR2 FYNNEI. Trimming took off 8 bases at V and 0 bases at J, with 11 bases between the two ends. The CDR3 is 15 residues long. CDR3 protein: CASVGRSSYNSPLHF. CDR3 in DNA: TGTGCCAGCGTTGGCCGGAGCTCCTATAATTCACCCCTCCACTTT.

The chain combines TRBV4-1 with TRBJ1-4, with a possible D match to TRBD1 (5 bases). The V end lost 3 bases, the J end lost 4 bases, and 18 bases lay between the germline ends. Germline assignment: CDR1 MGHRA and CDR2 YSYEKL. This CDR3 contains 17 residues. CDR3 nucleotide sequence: TGCGCCAGCAGCCAGGGGCTCGCGGCGGCGATTAATGAAAAACTGTTTTTT. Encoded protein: CASSQGLAAAINEKLFF.

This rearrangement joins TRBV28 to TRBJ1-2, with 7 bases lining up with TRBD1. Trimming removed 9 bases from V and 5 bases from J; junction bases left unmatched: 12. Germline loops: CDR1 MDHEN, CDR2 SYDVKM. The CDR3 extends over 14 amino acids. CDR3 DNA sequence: TGTGCCAGTTACACTCGACAGGGACGTTATGGCTACACCTTC. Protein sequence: CASYTRQGRYGYTF.

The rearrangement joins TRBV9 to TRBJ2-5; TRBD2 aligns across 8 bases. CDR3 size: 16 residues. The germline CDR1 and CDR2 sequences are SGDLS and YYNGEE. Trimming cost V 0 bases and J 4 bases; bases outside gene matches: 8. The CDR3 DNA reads TGTGCCAGCAGCGTAGCTCCGGCGGGGGGAGGAGAGACCCAGTACTTC. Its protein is CASSVAPAGGGETQYF. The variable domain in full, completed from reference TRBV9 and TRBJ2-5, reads DSGVTQTPKHLITATGQRVTLRCSPRSGDLSVYWYQQSLDQGLQFLIQYYNGEERAKGNILERFSAQQFPDLHSELNLSSLELGDSALYFCASSVAPAGGGETQYFGPGTRLLVL.

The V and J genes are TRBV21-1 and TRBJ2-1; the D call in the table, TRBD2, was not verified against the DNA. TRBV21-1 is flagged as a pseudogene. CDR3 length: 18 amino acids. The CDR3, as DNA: TGTGCCAGCAGCAAAGTTCGGGCCTATGAGCGGCTGTACAATGAGCAGTTCTTC. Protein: CASSKVRAYERLYNEQFF.

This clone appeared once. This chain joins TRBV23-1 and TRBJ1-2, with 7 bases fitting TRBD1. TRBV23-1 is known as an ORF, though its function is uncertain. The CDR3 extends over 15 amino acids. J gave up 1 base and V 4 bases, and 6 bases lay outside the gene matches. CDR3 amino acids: CASSPTGQINYGYTF. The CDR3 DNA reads TGCGCCAGCAGTCCCACGGGACAGATTAACTATGGCTACACCTTC.

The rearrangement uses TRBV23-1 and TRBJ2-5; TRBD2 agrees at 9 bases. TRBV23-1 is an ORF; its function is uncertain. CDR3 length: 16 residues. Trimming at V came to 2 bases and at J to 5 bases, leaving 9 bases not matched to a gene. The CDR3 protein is CASSQPTSGLMETQYF. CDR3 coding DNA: TGCGCCAGCAGTCAACCGACTAGCGGTCTTATGGAGACCCAGTACTTC.

CDR3: CASSRRGGDGTDTQYF. CDR3 in DNA: TGCGCCAGCAGCCGCCGAGGGGGGGATGGCACAGATACGCAGTATTTT. This chain joins TRBV5-1 and TRBJ2-3, with D maybe TRBD2 (7 bases). Germline lookup yields CDR1 SGHRS and CDR2 YFSETQ. V dropped 4 bases and J dropped 1 base, with 16 bases sitting between them. The CDR3 spans 16 residues.

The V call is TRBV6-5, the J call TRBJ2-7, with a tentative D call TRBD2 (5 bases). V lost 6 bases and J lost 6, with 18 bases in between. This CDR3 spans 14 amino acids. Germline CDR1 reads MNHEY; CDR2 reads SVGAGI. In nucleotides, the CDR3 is TGTGCCAGCAGCCTAACTAGGACGGCTAGCGAGCAGTACTTC. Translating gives CASSLTRTASEQYF.

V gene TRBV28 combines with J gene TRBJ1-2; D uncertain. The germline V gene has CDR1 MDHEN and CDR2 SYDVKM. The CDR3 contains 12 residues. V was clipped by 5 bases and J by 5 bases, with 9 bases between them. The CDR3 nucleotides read TGTGCCAGCAGTCGGCCGGGGTATGGCTACACCTTC. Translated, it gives CASSRPGYGYTF.

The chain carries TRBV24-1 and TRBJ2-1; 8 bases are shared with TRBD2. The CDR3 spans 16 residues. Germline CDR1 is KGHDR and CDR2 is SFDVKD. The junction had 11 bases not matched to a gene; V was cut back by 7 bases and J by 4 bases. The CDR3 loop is CATSPTGGTRYNEQFF. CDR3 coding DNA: TGTGCCACCAGCCCCACGGGGGGGACTAGGTACAATGAGCAGTTCTTC.

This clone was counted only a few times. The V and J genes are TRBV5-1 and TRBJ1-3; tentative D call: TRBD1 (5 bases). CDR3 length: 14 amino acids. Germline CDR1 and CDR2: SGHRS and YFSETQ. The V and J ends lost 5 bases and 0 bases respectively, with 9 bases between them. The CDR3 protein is CASSQDSSGNTIYF. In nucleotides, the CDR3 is TGCGCCAGCAGTCAAGACAGCTCTGGAAACACCATATATTTT.

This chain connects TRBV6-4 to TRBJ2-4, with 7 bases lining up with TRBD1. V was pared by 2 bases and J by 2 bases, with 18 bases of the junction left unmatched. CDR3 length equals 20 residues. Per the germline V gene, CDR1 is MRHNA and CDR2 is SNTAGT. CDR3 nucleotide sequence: TGTGCCAGCAGTGACCCAGGGGGAACAGGACAGGTCACACCCAAAAACATTCAGTACTTC. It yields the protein CASSDPGGTGQVTPKNIQYF.

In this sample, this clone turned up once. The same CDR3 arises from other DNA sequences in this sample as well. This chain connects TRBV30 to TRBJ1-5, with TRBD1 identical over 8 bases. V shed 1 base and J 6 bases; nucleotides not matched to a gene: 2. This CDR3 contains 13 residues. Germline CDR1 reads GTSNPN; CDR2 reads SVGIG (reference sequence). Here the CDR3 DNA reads TGTGCCTGGAGTGGACAGGGGAGTCAGCCCCAGCATTTT. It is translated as CAWSGQGSQPQHF.

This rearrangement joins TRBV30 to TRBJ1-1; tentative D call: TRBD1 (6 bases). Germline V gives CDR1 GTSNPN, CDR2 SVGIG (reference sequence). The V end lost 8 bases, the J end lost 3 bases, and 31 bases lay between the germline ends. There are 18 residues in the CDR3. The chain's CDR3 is CARSGRGSQVPRDTEAFF. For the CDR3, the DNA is TGTGCCCGTTCTGGCAGGGGCAGCCAGGTCCCACGGGACACTGAAGCTTTCTTT.

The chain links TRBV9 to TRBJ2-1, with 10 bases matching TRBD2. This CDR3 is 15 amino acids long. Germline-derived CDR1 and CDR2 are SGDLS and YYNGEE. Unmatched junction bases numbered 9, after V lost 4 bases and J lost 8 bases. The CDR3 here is CASSIQASGSYEQFF. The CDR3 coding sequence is TGTGCCAGCAGCATCCAGGCTAGCGGGAGCTATGAGCAGTTCTTC.

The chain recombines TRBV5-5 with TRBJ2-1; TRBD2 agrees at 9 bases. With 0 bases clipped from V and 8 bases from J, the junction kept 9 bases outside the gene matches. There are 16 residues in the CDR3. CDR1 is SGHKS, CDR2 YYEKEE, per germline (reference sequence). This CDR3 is CASSLASGMSYYEQFF. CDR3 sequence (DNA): TGTGCCAGCAGCTTGGCTAGCGGGATGTCATACTATGAGCAGTTCTTC.

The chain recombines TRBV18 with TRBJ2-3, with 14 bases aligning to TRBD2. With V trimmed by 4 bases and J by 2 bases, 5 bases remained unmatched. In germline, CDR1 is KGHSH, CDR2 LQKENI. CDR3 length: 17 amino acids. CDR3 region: CASSRGTSGSPTDTQYF. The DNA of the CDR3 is TGTGCCAGCTCACGAGGGACTAGCGGGAGCCCCACAGATACGCAGTATTTT.